Below, one T cell receptor (beta chain) is given with its context. CDR1 is SGHNT, CDR2 YYREEE, per germline (reference sequence). V shed 0 bases, J shed 7 bases, and the junction held 11 bases outside the gene matches. CDR3 length: 16 residues. This table comes from immunoSEQ multiplex PCR, and its TCRdb copy is limited to in-frame clones, with some not included. The data show over 130,000 clones, with about 86% seen just once and 3% to 4.5% held by the top ten. The data originate from a study of blood T cell repertoires in COVID-19. Study background: Italy, Spain and the United States were the sources of the convalescent and acute COVID-19 samples.

The rearrangement joins TRBV5-4 to TRBJ2-5; TRBD2 matches 8 bases. The source is a woman aged 55 to 70 with acute or convalescent COVID-19. The sequencing sample was made of peripheral blood. In DNA, the CDR3 is TGTGCCAGCAGCTTGGGGCAGGAGCGGGAGTCTGGGACCCAGTACTTC. It specifies CASSLGQERESGTQYF.